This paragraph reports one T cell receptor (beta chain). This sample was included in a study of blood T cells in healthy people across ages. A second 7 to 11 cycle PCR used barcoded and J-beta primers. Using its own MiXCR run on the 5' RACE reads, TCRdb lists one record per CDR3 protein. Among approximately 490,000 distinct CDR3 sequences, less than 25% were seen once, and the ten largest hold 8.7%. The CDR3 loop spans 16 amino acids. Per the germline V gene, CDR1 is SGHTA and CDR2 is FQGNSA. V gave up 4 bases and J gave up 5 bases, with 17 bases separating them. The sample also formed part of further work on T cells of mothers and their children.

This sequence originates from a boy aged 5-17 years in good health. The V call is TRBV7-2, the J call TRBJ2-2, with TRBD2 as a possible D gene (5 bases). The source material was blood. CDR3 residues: CASSSRTGLITGELFF. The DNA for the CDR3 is TGTGCCAGCAGCTCCCGGACTGGTTTGATAACCGGGGAGCTGTTTTTT.